Below, 5 T cell receptor beta chains from the same sample are listed, as sequenced in a study of Ad26.COV2.S vaccination and SARS-CoV-2 variants. Treatment noted: around 19 received Ad26.COV2.S at low or high dose, single or two shots; about 5 received placebo; per-sample allocation not given. At day 63 after the first vaccine or placebo injection, samples were drawn. Profiling relied on immunoSEQ multiplex PCR, and the TCRdb table lists in-frame clones only, not all of them. The sample consists of about 350,000 clones, 85% of them appearing once. This specimen was peripheral blood, taken in a trial of Ad26.COV2.S vaccine versus placebo. Receptors originate from a person aged 18-65 years who received the Ad26.COV2.S COVID-19 vaccine or a placebo.

V is TRBV25-1 and J is TRBJ1-1, with D possibly matching TRBD1 (5 bases). The CDR3 runs 14 residues. Per germline, CDR1 MGHDK and CDR2 SYGVNS. V was pared by 4 bases and J by 0 bases, with 9 bases between. CDR3 sequence: CASSAGQLNTEAFF. The CDR3 region has the DNA TGTGCCAGCAGTGCAGGACAATTGAACACTGAAGCTTTCTTT.

CDR3 sequence (DNA): TGTGCCAGCAGCCCTCTTGGGACAGGGGGGAATCAGCCCCAGCATTTT. This codes for CASSPLGTGGNQPQHF. The chain recombines TRBV7-9 with TRBJ1-5; 11 bases agree with TRBD1. The CDR3 contains 16 residues. Germline V gives CDR1 SEHNR, CDR2 FQNEAQ (reference sequence). Unmatched junction bases numbered 7, after V lost 5 bases and J lost 4 bases.

Only a few counts were recorded for this clone. The chain uses TRBV5-1 and TRBJ1-4, with 9 bases aligning to TRBD1. The V gene's germline CDR1 is SGHRS and CDR2 YFSETQ. The junction had 3 bases not matched to a gene; V was cut back by 1 base and J by 5 bases. This CDR3 comprises 15 residues. The CDR3 region has the DNA TGCGCCAGCAGCTTGTACAGGGGGCGGAATGAAAAACTGTTTTTT. Translated, it gives CASSLYRGRNEKLFF.

V and J are TRBV4-3 and TRBJ2-7; D is possibly TRBD1 (7 bases). Germline values: CDR1 LGHNA, CDR2 YSLEER. CDR3 size: 14 residues. The ends were cut back, 1 base at V and 6 bases at J, with 13 bases in the middle. CDR3: CASSQAYQGGEQYF. In nucleotides, the CDR3 is TGCGCCAGCAGCCAAGCCTACCAGGGGGGCGAGCAGTACTTC.

The CDR3 DNA reads TGTGCCAGCAGTCCGACAGGGACTAACGAGCAGTACTTC. Protein product: CASSPTGTNEQYF. The chain links TRBV2 to TRBJ2-7; the D gene could be TRBD1 or TRBD2 (7 bases each). Between the trimmed V and J ends, which lost 5 bases and 5 bases, there was a span of 13 bases. The germline CDR1 and CDR2 sequences are SNHLY and FYNNEI. This CDR3 is built from 13 residues.